This TCR beta chain originates from a study of blood T cell repertoires in COVID-19. About the research overall: Donors in the United States, Italy and Spain gave samples during acute or convalescent COVID-19. PBMCs, B-cell-depleted T cells, or T cells provided the cDNA or gDNA that made up the material.

CDR3 length equals 13 residues. The germline gives CDR1 MNHEY, CDR2 SVGAGI. V was shortened by 6 bases and J by 6 bases, with 12 bases between the two germline ends. Authors' methods: Amplifying reference gene primers gave estimates of nucleated cell counts. Assay used: immunoSEQ multiplex PCR; TCRdb lists only in-frame clones, some missing. The DNA gave D and trimming, while V, J and clone size come from that table. This table holds some 50,000 clones, 70% to 90% found once. Sequences were obtained from peripheral blood. The chain couples TRBV6-5 to TRBJ1-5; possible D gene TRBD1, 6 bases. The source of this sequence is a human donor in a cohort sampled during active COVID-19. The donor label of this sample is uncertain. CDR3 sequence reads: CASSNRESQPQHF. The CDR3 DNA sequence: TGTGCCAGCAGCAACAGGGAGAGTCAGCCCCAGCATTTT.